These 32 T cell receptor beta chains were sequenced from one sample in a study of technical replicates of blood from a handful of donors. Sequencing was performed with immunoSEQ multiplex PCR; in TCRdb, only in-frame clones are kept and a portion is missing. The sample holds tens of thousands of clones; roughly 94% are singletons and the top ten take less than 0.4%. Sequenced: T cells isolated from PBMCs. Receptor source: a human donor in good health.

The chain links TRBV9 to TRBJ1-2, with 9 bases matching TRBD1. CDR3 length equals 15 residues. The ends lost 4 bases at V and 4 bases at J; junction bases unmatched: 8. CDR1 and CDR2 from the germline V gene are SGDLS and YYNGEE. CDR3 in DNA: TGTGCCAGCAGCCTCCGGACAGGGGTTGGCTATGGCTACACCTTC. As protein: CASSLRTGVGYGYTF.

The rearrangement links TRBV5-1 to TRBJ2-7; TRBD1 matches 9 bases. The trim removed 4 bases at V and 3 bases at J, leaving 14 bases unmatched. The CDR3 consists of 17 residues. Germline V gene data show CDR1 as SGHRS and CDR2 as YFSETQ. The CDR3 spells CASSLYSAGQGHYEQYF. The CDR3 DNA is TGCGCCAGCAGCCTGTATAGCGCGGGACAGGGTCACTACGAGCAGTACTTC. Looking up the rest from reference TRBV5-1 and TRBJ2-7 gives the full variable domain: KAGVTQTPRYLIKTRGQQVTLSCSPISGHRSVSWYQQTPGQGLQFLFEYFSETQRNKGNFPGRFSGRQFSNSRSEMNVSTLELGDSALYLCASSLYSAGQGHYEQYFGPGTRLTVT.

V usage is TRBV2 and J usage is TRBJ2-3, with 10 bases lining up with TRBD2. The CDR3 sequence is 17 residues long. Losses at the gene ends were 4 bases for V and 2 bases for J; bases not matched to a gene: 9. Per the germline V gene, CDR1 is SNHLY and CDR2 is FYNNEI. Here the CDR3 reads CASSAPRTSGATDTQYF. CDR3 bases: TGTGCCAGCAGTGCCCCGCGGACTAGCGGTGCCACAGATACGCAGTATTTT.

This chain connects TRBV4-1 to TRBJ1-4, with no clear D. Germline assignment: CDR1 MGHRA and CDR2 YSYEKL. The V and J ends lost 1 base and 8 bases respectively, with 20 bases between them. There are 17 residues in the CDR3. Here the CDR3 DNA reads TGCGCCAGCAGCCAAGGGGCCTCGGAGGGCACGTACGAAAAACTGTTTTTT. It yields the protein CASSQGASEGTYEKLFF.

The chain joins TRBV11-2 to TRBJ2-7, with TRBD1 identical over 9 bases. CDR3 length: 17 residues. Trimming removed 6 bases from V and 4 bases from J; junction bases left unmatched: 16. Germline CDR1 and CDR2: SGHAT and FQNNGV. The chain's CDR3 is CASRATLGQGGSYEQYF. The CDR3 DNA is TGTGCCAGCAGGGCTACCCTGGGACAGGGAGGAAGTTACGAGCAGTACTTC.

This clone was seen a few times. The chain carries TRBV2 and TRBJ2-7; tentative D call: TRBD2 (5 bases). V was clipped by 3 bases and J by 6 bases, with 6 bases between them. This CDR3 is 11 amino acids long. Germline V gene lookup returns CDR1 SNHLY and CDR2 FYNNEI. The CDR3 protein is CASSDGSEQYF. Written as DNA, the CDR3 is TGTGCCAGCAGTGATGGGAGCGAGCAGTACTTC.

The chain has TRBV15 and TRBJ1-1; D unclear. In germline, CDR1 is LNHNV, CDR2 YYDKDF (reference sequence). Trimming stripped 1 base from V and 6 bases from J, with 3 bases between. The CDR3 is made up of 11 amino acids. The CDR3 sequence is CATSRGAEAFF. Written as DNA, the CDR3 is TGTGCCACCAGCAGAGGAGCTGAAGCTTTCTTT. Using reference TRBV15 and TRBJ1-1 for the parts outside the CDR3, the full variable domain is DAMVIQNPRYQVTQFGKPVTLSCSQTLNHNVMYWYQQKSSQAPKLLFHYYDKDFNNEADTPDNFQSRRPNTSFCFLDIRSPGLGDTAMYLCATSRGAEAFFGQGTRLTVV.

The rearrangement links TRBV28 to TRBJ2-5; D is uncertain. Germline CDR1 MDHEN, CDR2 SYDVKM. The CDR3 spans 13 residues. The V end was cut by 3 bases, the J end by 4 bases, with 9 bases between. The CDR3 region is CASSFVVTETQYF. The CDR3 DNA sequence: TGTGCCAGCAGTTTCGTAGTTACAGAGACCCAGTACTTC.

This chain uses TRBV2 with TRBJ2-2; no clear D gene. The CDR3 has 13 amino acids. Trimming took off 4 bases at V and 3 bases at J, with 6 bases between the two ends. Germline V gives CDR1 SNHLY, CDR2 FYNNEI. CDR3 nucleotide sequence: TGTGCCAGCAGTGGACTCCACACCGGGGAGCTGTTTTTT. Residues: CASSGLHTGELFF.

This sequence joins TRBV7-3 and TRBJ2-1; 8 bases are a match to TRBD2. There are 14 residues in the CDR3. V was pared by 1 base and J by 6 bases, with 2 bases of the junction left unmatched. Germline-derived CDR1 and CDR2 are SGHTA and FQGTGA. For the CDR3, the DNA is TGTGCCAGCAGCTTAAGTGGGACTAGCAATGAGCAGTTCTTC. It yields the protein CASSLSGTSNEQFF.

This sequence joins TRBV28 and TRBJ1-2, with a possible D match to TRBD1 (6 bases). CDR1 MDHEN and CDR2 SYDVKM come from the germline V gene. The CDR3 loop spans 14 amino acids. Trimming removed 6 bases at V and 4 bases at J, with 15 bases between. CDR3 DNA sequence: TGTGCCAGCAGGGGGGGGCTAAGGACCTATGGCTACACCTTC. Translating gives CASRGGLRTYGYTF.

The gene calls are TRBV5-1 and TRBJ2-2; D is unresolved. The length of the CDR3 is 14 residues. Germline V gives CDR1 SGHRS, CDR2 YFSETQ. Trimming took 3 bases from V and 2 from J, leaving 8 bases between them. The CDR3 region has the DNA TGCGCCAGCAGCTCCTTACTTAACACCGGGGAGCTGTTTTTT. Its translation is CASSSLLNTGELFF. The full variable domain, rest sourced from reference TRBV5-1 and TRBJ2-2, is KAGVTQTPRYLIKTRGQQVTLSCSPISGHRSVSWYQQTPGQGLQFLFEYFSETQRNKGNFPGRFSGRQFSNSRSEMNVSTLELGDSALYLCASSSLLNTGELFFGEGSRLTVL.

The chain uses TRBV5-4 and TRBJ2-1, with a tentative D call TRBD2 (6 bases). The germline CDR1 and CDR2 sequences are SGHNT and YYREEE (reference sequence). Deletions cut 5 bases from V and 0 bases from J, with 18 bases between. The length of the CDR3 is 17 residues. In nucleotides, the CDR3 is TGTGCCAGCAGTCCCGGGACTCCAACAAGCTCCTACAATGAGCAGTTCTTC. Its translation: CASSPGTPTSSYNEQFF.

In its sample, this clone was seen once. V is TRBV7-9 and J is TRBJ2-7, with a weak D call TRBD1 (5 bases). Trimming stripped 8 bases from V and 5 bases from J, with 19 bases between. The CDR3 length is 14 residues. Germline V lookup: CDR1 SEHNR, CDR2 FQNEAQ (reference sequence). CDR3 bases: TGTGCCAGCCGCCCCATGGGGCGGCCTAACGAGCAGTACTTC. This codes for CASRPMGRPNEQYF.

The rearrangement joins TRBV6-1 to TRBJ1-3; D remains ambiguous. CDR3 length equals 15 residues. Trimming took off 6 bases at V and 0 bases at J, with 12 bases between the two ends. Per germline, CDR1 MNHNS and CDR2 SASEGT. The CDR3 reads CASSLVGSSGNTIYF. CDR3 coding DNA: TGTGCCAGCAGCCTGGTGGGCAGCTCTGGAAACACCATATATTTT.

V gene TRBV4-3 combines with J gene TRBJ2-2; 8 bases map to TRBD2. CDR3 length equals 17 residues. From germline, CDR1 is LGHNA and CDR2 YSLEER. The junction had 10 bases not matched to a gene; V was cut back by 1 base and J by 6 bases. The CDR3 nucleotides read TGCGCCAGCAGCCAAGCGACCGGGACTAGAGGGGCCGGGGAGCTGTTTTTT. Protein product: CASSQATGTRGAGELFF.

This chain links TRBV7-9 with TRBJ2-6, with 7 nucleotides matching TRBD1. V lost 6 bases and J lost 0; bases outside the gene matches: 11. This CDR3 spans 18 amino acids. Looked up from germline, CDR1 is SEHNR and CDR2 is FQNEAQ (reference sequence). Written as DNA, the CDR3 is TGTGCCAGCAGTAACCCGGGACAGTTATCCTCTGGGGCCAACGTCCTGACTTTC. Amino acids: CASSNPGQLSSGANVLTF. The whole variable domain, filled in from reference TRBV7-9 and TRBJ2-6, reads DTGVSQNPRHKITKRGQNVTFRCDPISEHNRLYWYRQTLGQGPEFLTYFQNEAQLEKSRLLSDRFSAERPKGSFSTLEIQRTEQGDSAMYLCASSNPGQLSSGANVLTFGAGSRLTVL.

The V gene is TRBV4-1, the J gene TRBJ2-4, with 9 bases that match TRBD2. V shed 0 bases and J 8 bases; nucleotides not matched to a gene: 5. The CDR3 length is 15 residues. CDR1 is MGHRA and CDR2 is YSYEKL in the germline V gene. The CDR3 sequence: CASSQDAAGGDIQYF. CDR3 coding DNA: TGCGCCAGCAGCCAAGATGCCGCGGGAGGGGACATTCAGTACTTC.

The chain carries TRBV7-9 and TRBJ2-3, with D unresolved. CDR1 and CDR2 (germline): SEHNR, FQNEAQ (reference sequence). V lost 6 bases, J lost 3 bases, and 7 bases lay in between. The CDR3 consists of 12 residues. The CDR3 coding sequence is TGTGCCAGCAGTAAACAGACAGATACGCAGTATTTT. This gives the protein CASSKQTDTQYF. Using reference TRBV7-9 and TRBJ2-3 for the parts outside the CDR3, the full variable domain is DTGVSQNPRHKITKRGQNVTFRCDPISEHNRLYWYRQTLGQGPEFLTYFQNEAQLEKSRLLSDRFSAERPKGSFSTLEIQRTEQGDSAMYLCASSKQTDTQYFGPGTRLTVL.

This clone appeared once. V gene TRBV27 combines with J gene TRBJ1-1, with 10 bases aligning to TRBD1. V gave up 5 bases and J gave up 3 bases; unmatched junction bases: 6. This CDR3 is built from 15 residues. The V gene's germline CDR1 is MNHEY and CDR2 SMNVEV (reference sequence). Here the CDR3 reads CASSLTGGIDTEAFF. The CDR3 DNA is TGTGCCAGCAGTCTGACAGGGGGCATAGACACTGAAGCTTTCTTT.

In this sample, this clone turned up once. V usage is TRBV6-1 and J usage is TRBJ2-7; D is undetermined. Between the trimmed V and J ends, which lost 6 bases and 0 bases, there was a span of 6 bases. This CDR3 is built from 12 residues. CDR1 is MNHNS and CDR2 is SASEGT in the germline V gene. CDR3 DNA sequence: TGTGCCAGCAGGGAGATCTCCTACGAGCAGTACTTC. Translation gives CASREISYEQYF.

CDR3 protein: CASSLGERPSPREQYF. DNA of the CDR3: TGTGCCAGCAGCTTAGGGGAAAGGCCTAGCCCTCGGGAGCAGTACTTC. The chain uses TRBV7-9 and TRBJ2-7, with D perhaps matching TRBD2 (5 bases). CDR1 SEHNR and CDR2 FQNEAQ come from the germline V gene (reference sequence). The CDR3 loop spans 16 amino acids. Trimming took 1 base from V and 7 from J, leaving 20 bases between them.

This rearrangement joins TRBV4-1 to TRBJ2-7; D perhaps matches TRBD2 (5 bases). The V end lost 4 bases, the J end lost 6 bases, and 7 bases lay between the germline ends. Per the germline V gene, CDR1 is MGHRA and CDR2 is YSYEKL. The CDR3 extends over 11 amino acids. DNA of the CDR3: TGCGCCAGCAGCCTTCGGGGCGAGCAGTACTTC. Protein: CASSLRGEQYF.

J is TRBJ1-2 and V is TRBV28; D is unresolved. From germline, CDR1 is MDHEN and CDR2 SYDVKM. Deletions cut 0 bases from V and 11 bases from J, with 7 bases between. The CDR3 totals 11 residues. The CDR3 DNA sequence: TGTGCCAGCAGTTTATGGCCGACTTACACCTTC. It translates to CASSLWPTYTF.

The CDR3, as DNA: TGTGCCAGCAGTAGCACCGGGACTAGCGGGATTCTTATAACCGGGGAGCTGTTTTTT. As protein: CASSSTGTSGILITGELFF. The gene calls are TRBV2 and TRBJ2-2; 13 bases agree with TRBD2. The V segment lost 5 bases and the J segment 5 bases; nucleotides outside the gene matches: 14. The CDR3 runs to 19 residues. From germline, CDR1 is SNHLY and CDR2 FYNNEI.

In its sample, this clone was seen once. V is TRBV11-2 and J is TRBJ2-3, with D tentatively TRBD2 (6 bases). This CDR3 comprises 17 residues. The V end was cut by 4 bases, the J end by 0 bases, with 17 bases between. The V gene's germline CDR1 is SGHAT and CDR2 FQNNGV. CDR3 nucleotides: TGTGCCAGCAGCTCGTCCTGGGGACTCATCAGCACAGATACGCAGTATTTT. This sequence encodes CASSSSWGLISTDTQYF. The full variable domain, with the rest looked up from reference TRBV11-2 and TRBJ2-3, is EAGVAQSPRYKIIEKRQSVAFWCNPISGHATLYWYQQILGQGPKLLIQFQNNGVVDDSQLPKDRFSAERLKGVDSTLKIQPAKLEDSAVYLCASSSSWGLISTDTQYFGPGTRLTVL.

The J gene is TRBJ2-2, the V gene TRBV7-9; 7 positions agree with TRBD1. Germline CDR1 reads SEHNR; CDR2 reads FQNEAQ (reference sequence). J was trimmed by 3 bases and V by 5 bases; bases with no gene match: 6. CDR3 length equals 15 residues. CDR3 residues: CASSMGQRDTGELFF. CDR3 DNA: TGTGCCAGCAGCATGGGACAGAGGGACACCGGGGAGCTGTTTTTT.

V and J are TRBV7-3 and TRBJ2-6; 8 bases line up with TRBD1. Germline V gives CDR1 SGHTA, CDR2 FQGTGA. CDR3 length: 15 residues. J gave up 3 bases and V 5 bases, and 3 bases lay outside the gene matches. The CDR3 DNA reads TGTGCCAGCAGCGTACAGGGGGTTGGGGCCAACGTCCTGACTTTC. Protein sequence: CASSVQGVGANVLTF. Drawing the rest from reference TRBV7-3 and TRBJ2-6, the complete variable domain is GAGVSQTPSNKVTEKGKYVELRCDPISGHTALYWYRQSLGQGPEFLIYFQGTGAADDSGLPNDRFFAVRPEGSVSTLKIQRTERGDSAVYLCASSVQGVGANVLTFGAGSRLTVL.

The CDR3 coding sequence is TGTGCCAGCTCACCCGGAGGAGGGGAGCAGTACTTC. Translating gives CASSPGGGEQYF. The V and J genes are TRBV18 and TRBJ2-7; TRBD2 is a possible D gene (6 bases). The CDR3 has 12 residues. Germline V gene data show CDR1 as KGHSH and CDR2 as LQKENI. Trimming cost V 3 bases and J 7 bases, with 10 bases left between them.

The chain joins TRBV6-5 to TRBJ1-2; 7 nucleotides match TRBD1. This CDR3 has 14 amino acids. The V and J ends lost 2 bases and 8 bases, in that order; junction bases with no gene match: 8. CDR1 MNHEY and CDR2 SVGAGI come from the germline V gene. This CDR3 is CASSYGRQGGGYTF. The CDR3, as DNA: TGTGCCAGCAGTTACGGCCGACAGGGAGGCGGCTACACCTTC.

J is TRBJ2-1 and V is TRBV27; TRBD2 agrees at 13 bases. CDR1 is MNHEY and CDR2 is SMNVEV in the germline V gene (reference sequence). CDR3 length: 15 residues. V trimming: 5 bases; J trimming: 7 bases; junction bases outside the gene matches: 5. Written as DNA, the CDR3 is TGTGCCAGCAGTGTGGGACTAGCGGGATTAAATGAGCAGTTCTTC. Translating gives CASSVGLAGLNEQFF.

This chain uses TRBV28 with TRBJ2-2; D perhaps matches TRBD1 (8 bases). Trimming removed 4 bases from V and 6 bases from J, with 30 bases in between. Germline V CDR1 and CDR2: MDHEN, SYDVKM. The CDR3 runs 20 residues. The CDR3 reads CASSSTRTGRGTESPGELFF. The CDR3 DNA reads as TGTGCCAGCAGTTCTACGAGGACAGGGAGGGGGACGGAGAGTCCCGGGGAGCTGTTTTTT.